What follows describes a single TCR beta chain. Its antigen is unidentified. Treatment defined: roughly nine-day PBMC culture with coronavirus spike peptide pools or control peptides (ViraFEST assay). The sample originates from a study of vaccination and CD4 T cells after COVID-19. Study-level background: The post-vaccine samples came a median 72 days after dose two (range 14 to 241).

Cultured CD4+ T-cell DNA underwent Oncomine TCR Beta short-read sequencing. TCRdb reprocessed the PCR reads via MiXCR and lists one record per CDR3 protein. The sample holds roughly 15,000 distinct CDR3 sequences, 45% to 50% seen once. Whole-study results and caveats: Of the reactive clones in convalescent patients, a median about 85% showed up only post-vaccination. Spike mono-reactive status applied to 304 of 307 vaccine-specific clones in convalescent patients.

Germline loops: CDR1 SEHNR, CDR2 FQNEAQ (reference sequence). CDR3 length: 12 amino acids. V was clipped by 1 base and J by 4 bases, with 4 bases between them. The source of this sequence is a human donor who received a COVID-19 vaccine. Sequencing used CD4+ T cells from blood, cultured in vitro, obtained before SARS-CoV-2 vaccination. This sequence joins TRBV7-9 and TRBJ2-5; D remains unclear. CDR3 in amino acids: CASSLGRETQYF. CDR3 in DNA: TGTGCCAGCAGCTTAGGAAGAGAGACCCAGTACTTC.